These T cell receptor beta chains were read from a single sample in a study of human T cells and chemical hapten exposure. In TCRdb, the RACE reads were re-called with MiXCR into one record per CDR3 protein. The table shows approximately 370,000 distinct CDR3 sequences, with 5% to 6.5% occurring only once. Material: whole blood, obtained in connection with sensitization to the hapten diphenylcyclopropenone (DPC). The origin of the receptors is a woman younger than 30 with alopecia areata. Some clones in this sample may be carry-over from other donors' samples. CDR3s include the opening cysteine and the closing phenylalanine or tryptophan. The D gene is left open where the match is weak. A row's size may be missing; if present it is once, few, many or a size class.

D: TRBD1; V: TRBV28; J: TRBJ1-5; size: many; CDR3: CASVSGGLQPQHF; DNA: TGTGCCAGCGTCTCAGGGGGCCTTCAGCCCCAGCATTTT
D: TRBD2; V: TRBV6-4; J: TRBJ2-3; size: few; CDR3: CASSTTSGGSTDTQYF; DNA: TGTGCCAGCAGTACAACTAGCGGGGGTTCCACAGATACGCAGTATTTT
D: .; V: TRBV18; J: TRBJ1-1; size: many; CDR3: CASSPRNTEAFF; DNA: TGTGCCAGCTCACCACGAAACACTGAAGCTTTCTTT
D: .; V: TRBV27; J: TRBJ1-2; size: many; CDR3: CASSLGPGGYGYTF; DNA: TGTGCCAGCAGTTTGGGGCCTGGGGGGTATGGCTACACCTTC
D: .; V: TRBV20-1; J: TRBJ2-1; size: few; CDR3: CSANLPNNEQFF; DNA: TGCAGTGCAAACTTACCGAACAATGAGCAGTTCTTC
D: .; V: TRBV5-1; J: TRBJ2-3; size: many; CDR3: CASSGEEARDTQYF; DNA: TGCGCCAGCTCCGGGGAGGAGGCGAGGGATACGCAGTATTTT
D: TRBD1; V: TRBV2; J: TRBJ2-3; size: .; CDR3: CAMGQSTDTQYF; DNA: TGTGCCATGGGACAGAGCACAGATACGCAGTATTTT
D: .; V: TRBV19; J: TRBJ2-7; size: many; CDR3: CASSIWAAGRVHEQYF; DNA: TGTGCCAGTAGTATTTGGGCGGCGGGGCGCGTCCACGAGCAGTACTTC
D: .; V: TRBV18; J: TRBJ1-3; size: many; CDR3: CASSPRTAGDTIYF; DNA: TGTGCCAGCTCACCTAGGACAGCGGGAGACACCATATATTTT
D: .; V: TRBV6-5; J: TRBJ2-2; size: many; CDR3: CASSHGPDRNTGELFF; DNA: TGTGCCAGCAGCCACGGGCCCGACAGGAACACCGGGGAGCTGTTTTTT
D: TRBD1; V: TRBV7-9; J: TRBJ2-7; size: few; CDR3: CASSPPQGTAFYEQYF; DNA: TGTGCCAGCAGCCCTCCTCAAGGGACAGCCTTCTACGAGCAGTACTTC
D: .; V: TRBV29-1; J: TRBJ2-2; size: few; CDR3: CSAAETWNTGELFF; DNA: TGCAGCGCCGCCGAGACTTGGAACACCGGGGAGCTGTTTTTT
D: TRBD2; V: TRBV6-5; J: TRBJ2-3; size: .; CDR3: CASSLASGVHADTQYF; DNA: TGTGCCAGCAGTCTGGCTAGCGGGGTTCATGCAGATACGCAGTATTTT
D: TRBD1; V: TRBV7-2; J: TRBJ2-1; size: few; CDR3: CASSFRPGQGLITSYNEQFF; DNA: TGTGCCAGCAGCTTCCGACCGGGACAGGGGCTCATCACCTCCTACAATGAGCAGTTCTTC
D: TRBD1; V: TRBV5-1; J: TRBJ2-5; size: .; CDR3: CASSSTGQGRQETQYF; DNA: TGCGCCAGCAGCTCAACGGGACAGGGTCGGCAAGAGACCCAGTACTTC
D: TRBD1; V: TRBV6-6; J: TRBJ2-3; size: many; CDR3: CASSHRQGAADTQYF; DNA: TGTGCCAGCAGTCATAGACAGGGGGCTGCAGATACGCAGTATTTT
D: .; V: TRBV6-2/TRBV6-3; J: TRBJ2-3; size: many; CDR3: CASSRGESTDTQYF; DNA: TGTGCCAGCAGCAGGGGCGAGAGCACAGATACGCAGTATTTT
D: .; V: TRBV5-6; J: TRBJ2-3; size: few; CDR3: CASSPVLRTTDTQYF; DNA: TGTGCCAGCAGCCCCGTGCTCAGGACAACAGATACGCAGTATTTT
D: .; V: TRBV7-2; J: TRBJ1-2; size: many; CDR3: CASSLSVMDYGYTF; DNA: TGTGCCAGCAGCTTAAGTGTCATGGACTATGGCTACACCTTC
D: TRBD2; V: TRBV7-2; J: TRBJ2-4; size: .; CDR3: CASSGATSLARYF; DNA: TGTGCCAGCAGCGGAGCGACTAGCCTGGCGAGGTACTTC
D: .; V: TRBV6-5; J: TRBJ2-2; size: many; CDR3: CATHQGIGELFF; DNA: TGTGCCACCCATCAGGGAATCGGGGAGCTGTTTTTT
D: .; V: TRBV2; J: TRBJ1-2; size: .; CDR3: CASRRDLYGYTF; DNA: TGTGCCAGCAGGCGGGACTTATATGGCTACACCTTC
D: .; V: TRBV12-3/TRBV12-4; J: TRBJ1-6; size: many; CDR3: CASSFSGNSPLHF; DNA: TGTGCCAGCAGTTTTTCAGGGAATTCACCCCTCCACTTT
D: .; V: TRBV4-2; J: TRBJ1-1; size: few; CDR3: CASSQDRWIEAFF; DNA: TGTGCCAGCAGCCAAGATCGATGGATTGAAGCTTTCTTT
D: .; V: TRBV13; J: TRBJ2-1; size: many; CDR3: CASSSPPVSSGAHEQFF; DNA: TGTGCCAGCAGCTCACCCCCTGTTAGCAGTGGGGCCCATGAGCAGTTCTTC
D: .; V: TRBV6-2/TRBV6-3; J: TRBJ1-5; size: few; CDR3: CASRSTGRGQPQHF; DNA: TGTGCCAGCAGGTCAACAGGGCGTGGACAGCCCCAGCATTTT
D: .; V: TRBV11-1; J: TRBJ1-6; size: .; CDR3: CASSLEPLRSPLHF; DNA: TGTGCCAGCAGCTTAGAACCTCTACGATCACCCCTCCACTTT
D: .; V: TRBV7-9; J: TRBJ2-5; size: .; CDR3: CASSPGTHNGQETQYF; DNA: TGTGCCAGCAGCCCCGGGACGCATAACGGCCAAGAGACCCAGTACTTC
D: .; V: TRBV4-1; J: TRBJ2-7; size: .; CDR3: CASSRTQAQGYEQYF; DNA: TGCGCCAGCAGCCGGACCCAAGCACAGGGATACGAGCAGTACTTC
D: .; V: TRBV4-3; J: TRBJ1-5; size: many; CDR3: CASSQRRAGPNQPQHF; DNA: TGCGCCAGCAGCCAAAGGAGGGCAGGACCGAATCAGCCCCAGCATTTT
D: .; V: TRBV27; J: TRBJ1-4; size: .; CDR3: CASSFRSGENDGKLFF; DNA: TGTGCCAGCAGTTTTCGATCCGGTGAAAATGATGGAAAACTGTTTTTT
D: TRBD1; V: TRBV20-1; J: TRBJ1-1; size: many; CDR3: CSARSGQATMNTEAFF; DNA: TGCAGTGCTAGATCCGGACAGGCGACTATGAACACTGAAGCTTTCTTT
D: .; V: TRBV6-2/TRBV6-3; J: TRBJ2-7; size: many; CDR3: CASSYQPDAPPSSSYEQYF; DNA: TGTGCCAGCAGTTACCAGCCGGATGCTCCCCCGTCGTCCTCCTACGAGCAGTACTTC
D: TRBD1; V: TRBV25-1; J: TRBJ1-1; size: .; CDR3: CASRGQEITEAFF; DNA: TGTGCCAGCAGAGGACAGGAGATCACTGAAGCTTTCTTT
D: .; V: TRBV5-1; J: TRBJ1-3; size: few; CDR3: CASSLNGDNTIYF; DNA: TGCGCCAGCAGCTTGAATGGGGATAACACCATATATTTT
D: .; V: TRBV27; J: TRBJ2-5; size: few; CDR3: CASSFRAAGTQYF; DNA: TGTGCCAGCAGTTTCCGGGCGGCGGGGACCCAGTACTTC
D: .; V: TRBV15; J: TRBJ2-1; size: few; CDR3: CATSRGEALTDREQFF; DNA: TGTGCCACCAGCAGGGGCGAGGCTTTAACCGACAGGGAGCAGTTCTTC
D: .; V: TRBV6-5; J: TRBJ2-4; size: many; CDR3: CASSYSRGRDIQYF; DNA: TGTGCCAGCAGTTACAGCCGGGGGCGGGACATTCAGTACTTC
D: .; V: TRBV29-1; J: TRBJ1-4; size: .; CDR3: CSVEDPTGNEKLFF; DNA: TGCAGCGTTGAAGATCCGACAGGAAATGAAAAACTGTTTTTT
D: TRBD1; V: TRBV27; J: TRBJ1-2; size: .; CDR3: CASSLRDRFSITF; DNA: TGTGCCAGCAGTTTGAGGGACAGGTTTAGTATCACCTTC
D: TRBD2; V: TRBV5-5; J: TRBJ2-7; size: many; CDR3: CASSFVGTSGGTDEQYF; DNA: TGTGCCAGCAGCTTTGTCGGGACTAGCGGGGGAACTGACGAGCAGTACTTC
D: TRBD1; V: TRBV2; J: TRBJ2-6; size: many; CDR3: CASNRDRVDSGANVLTF; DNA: TGTGCCAGCAACCGGGACAGGGTAGACTCTGGGGCCAACGTCCTGACTTTC
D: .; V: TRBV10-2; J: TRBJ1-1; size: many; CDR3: CASSEWGTLNTEAFF; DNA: TGCGCCAGCAGTGAATGGGGGACACTGAACACTGAAGCTTTCTTT
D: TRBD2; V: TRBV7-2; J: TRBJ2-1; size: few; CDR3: CASSRTGTSGDNEQFF; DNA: TGTGCCAGCAGCCGTACCGGGACTAGCGGAGACAATGAGCAGTTCTTC
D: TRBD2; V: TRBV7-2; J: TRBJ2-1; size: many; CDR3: CASSPVVSTAGGRGEQFF; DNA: TGTGCCAGCAGCCCCGTAGTCTCGACGGCGGGGGGGCGTGGTGAGCAGTTCTTC
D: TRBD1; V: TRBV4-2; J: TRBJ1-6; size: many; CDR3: CASSQGEDRVDSPLHF; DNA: TGTGCCAGCAGCCAGGGCGAGGACAGGGTCGATTCACCCCTCCACTTT
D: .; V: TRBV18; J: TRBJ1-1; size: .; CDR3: CASSPPLGEAFF; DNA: TGTGCCAGCTCACCGCCCCTGGGAGAAGCTTTCTTT